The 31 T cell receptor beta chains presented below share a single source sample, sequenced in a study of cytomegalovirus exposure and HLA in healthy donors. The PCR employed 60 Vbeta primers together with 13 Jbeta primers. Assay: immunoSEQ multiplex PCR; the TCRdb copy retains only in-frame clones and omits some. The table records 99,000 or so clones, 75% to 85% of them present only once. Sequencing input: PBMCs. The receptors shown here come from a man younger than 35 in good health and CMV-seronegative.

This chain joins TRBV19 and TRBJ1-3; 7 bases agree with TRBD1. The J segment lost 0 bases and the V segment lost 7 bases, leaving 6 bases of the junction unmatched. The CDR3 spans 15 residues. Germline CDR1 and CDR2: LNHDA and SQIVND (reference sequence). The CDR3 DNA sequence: TGTGCCAGTACTACGACAGGGCTCTCTGGAAACACCATATATTTT. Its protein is CASTTTGLSGNTIYF.

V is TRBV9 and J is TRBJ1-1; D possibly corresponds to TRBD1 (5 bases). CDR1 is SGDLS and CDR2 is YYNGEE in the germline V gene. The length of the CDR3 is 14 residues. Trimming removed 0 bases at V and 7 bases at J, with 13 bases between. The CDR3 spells CASSVGVREVEAFF. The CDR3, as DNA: TGTGCCAGCAGCGTAGGGGTCAGGGAAGTTGAAGCTTTCTTT.

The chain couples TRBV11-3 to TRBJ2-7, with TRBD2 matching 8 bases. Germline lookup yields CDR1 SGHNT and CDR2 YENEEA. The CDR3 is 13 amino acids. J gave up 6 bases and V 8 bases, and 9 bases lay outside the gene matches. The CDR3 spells CASRQRERVEQYF. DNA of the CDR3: TGTGCCAGCCGGCAGCGGGAGAGGGTCGAGCAGTACTTC.

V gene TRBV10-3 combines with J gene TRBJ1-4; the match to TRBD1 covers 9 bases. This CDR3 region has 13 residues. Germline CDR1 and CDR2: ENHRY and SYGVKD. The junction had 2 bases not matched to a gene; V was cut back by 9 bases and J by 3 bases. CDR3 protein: CAIQGAANEKLFF. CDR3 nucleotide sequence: TGTGCCATACAGGGGGCGGCTAATGAAAAACTGTTTTTT.

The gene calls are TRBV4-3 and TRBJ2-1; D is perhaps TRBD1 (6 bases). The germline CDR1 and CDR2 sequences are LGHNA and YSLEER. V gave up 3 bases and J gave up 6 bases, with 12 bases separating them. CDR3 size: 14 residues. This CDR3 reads CASSHLQGTNEQFF. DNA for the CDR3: TGCGCCAGCAGCCACCTACAGGGCACCAATGAGCAGTTCTTC.

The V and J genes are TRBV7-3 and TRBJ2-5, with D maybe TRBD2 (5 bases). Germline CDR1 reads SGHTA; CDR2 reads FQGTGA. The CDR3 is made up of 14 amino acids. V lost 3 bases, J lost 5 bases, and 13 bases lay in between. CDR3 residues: CASSLGGLGETQYF. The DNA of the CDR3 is TGTGCCAGCAGCTTGGGCGGGCTGGGGGAGACCCAGTACTTC.

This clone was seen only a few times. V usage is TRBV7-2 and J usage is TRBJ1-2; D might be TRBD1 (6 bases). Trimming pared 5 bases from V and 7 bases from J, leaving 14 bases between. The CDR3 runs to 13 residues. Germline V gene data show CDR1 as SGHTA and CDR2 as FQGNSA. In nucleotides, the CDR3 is TGTGCCAGCAGCACGACAGTCAGGGGTGGCTACACCTTC. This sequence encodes CASSTTVRGGYTF.

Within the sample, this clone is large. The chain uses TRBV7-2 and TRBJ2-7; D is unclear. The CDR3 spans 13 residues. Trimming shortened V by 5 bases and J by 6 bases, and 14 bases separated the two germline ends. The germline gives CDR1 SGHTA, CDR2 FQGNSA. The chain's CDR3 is CASSPLRESEQYF. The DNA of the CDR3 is TGTGCCAGCAGCCCATTGCGAGAGTCCGAGCAGTACTTC.

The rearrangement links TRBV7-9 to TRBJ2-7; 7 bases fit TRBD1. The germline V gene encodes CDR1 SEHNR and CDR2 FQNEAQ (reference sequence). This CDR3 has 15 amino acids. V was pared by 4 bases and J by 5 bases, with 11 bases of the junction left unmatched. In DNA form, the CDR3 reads TGTGCCAGCAGCTCTCCCGGGACAGTGGGCAACGAGCAGTACTTC. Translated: CASSSPGTVGNEQYF.

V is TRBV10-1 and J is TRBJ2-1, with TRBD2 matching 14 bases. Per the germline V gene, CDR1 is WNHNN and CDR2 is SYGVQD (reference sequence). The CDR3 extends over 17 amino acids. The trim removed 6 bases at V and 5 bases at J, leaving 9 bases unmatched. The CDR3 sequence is CASSAGTSGRVDNEQFF. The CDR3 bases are TGCGCCAGCAGCGCCGGGACTAGCGGGAGAGTCGACAATGAGCAGTTCTTC.

Here the CDR3 reads CASTGTSGSGNTGELFF. The CDR3 coding sequence is TGTGCCAGCACCGGGACTAGCGGGAGTGGGAACACCGGGGAGCTGTTTTTT. The chain joins TRBV5-4 to TRBJ2-2, with 14 bases identical to TRBD2. The V segment lost 6 bases and the J segment 1 base; nucleotides outside the gene matches: 5. The CDR3 has 17 amino acids. In germline, CDR1 is SGHNT, CDR2 YYREEE (reference sequence).

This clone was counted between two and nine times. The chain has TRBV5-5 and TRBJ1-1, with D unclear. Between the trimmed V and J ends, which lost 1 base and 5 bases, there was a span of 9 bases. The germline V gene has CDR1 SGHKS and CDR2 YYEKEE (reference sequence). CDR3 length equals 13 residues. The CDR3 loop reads CASSLYSGTEAFF. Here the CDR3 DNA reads TGTGCCAGCAGCTTGTACTCGGGAACTGAAGCTTTCTTT.

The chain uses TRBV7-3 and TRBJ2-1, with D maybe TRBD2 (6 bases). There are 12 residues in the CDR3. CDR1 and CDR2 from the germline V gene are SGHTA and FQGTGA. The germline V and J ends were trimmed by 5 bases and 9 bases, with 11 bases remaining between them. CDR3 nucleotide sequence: TGTGCCAGCAGCACGGGACTCGGTGAGCAGTTCTTC. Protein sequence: CASSTGLGEQFF. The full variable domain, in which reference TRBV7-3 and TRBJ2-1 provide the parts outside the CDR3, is GAGVSQTPSNKVTEKGKYVELRCDPISGHTALYWYRQSLGQGPEFLIYFQGTGAADDSGLPNDRFFAVRPEGSVSTLKIQRTERGDSAVYLCASSTGLGEQFFGPGTRLTVL.

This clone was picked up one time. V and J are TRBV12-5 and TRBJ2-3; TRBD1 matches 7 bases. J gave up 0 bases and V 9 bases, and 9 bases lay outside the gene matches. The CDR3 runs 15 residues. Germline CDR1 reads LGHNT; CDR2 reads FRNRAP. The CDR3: CASASSGGSTDTQYF. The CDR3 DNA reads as TGTGCTAGCGCCAGTTCAGGGGGTAGCACAGATACGCAGTATTTT.

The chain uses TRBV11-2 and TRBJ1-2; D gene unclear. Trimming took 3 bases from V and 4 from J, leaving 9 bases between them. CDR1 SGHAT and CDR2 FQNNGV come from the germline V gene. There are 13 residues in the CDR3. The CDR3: CASSFPTPYGYTF. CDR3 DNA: TGTGCCAGCAGCTTTCCGACTCCCTATGGCTACACCTTC.

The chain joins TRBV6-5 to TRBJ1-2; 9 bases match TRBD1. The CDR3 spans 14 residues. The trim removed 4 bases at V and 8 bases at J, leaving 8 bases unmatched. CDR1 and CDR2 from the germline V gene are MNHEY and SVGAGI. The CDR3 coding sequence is TGTGCCAGCAGTTCCCCGGGACAGGGATGGGGCTACACCTTC. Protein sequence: CASSSPGQGWGYTF.

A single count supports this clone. Here the CDR3 DNA reads TGTGCCTGGAGTGCACGGACTAGCGGGATCAGGGAGCAGTACTTC. Amino acids: CAWSARTSGIREQYF. The rearrangement links TRBV30 to TRBJ2-7, with TRBD2 matching over 12 bases. Germline V gene lookup returns CDR1 GTSNPN and CDR2 SVGIG (reference sequence). With V trimmed by 1 base and J by 7 bases, 8 bases remained unmatched. The CDR3 runs 15 residues.

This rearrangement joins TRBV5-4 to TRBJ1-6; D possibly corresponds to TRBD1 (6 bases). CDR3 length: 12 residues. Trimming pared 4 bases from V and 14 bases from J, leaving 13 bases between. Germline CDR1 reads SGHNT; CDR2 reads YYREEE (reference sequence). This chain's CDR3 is CASSPPEGALHF. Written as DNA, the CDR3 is TGTGCCAGCAGCCCGCCAGAGGGGGCCCTCCACTTT.

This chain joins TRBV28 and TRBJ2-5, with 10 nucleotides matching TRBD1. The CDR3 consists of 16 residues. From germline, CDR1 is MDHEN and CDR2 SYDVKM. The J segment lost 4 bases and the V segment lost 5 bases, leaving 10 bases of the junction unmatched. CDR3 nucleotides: TGTGCCAGCAGTCTCCCCCCGGGACAGGGGTTAGAGACCCAGTACTTC. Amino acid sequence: CASSLPPGQGLETQYF.

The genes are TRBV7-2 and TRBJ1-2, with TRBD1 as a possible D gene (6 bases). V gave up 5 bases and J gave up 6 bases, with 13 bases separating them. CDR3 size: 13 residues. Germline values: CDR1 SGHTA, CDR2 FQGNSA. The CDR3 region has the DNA TGTGCCAGCAGCCCCACAGGGAATAATGGCTACACCTTC. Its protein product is CASSPTGNNGYTF.

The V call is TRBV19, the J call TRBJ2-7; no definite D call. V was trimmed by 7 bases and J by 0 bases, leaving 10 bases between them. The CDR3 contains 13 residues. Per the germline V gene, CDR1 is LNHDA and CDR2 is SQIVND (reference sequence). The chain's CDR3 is CASKTSSSYEQYF. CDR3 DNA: TGTGCCAGTAAGACATCAAGCTCCTACGAGCAGTACTTC.

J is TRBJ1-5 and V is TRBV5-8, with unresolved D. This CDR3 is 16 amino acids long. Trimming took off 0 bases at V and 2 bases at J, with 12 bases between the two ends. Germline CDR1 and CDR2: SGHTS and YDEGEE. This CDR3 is CASSLGRRQGNQPQHF. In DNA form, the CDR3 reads TGTGCCAGCAGCTTGGGACGCCGACAAGGCAATCAGCCCCAGCATTTT.

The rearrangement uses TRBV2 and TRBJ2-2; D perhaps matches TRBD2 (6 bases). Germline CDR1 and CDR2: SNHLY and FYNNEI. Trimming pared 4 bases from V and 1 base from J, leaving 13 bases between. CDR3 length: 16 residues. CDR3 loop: CASSGGGRVNTGELFF. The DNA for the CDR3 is TGTGCCAGCAGTGGGGGAGGACGGGTGAACACCGGGGAGCTGTTTTTT.

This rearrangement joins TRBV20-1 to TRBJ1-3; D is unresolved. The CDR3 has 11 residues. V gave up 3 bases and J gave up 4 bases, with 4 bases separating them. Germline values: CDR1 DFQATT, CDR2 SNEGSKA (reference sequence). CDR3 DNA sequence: TGCAGTGCTAGTTCGGGAAACACCATATATTTT. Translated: CSASSGNTIYF.

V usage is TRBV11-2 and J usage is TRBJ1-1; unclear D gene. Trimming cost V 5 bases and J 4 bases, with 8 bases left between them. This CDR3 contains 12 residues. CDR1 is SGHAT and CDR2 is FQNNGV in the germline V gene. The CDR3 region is CASSPSGTEAFF. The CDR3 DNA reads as TGTGCCAGCAGCCCGAGCGGCACTGAAGCTTTCTTT. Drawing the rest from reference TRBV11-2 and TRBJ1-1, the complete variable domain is EAGVAQSPRYKIIEKRQSVAFWCNPISGHATLYWYQQILGQGPKLLIQFQNNGVVDDSQLPKDRFSAERLKGVDSTLKIQPAKLEDSAVYLCASSPSGTEAFFGQGTRLTVV.

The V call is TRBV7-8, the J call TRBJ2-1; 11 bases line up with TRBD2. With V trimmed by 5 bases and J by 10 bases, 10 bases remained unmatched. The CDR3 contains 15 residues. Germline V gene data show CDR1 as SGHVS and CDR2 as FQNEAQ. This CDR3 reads CASSPTTSGNDEQFF. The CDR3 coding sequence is TGTGCCAGCAGCCCTACGACTAGCGGGAACGACGAGCAGTTCTTC.

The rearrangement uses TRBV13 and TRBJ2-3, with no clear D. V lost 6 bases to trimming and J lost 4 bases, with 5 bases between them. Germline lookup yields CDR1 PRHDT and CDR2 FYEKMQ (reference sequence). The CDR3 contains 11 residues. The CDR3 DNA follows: TGTGCCAGCAGTTTCGCAGATACGCAGTATTTT. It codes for CASSFADTQYF. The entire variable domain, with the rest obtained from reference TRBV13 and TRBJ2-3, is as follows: AAGVIQSPRHLIKEKRETATLKCYPIPRHDTVYWYQQGPGQDPQFLISFYEKMQSDKGSIPDRFSAQQFSDYHSELNMSSLELGDSALYFCASSFADTQYFGPGTRLTVL.

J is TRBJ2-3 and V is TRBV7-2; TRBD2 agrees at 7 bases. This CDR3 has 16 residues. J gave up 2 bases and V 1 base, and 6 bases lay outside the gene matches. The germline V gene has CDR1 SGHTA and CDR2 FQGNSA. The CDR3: CASSLGRGGNTDTQYF. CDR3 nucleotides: TGTGCCAGCAGCTTAGGGAGGGGAGGGAACACAGATACGCAGTATTTT. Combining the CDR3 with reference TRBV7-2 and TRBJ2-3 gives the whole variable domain GAGVSQSPSNKVTEKGKDVELRCDPISGHTALYWYRQSLGQGLEFLIYFQGNSAPDKSGLPSDRFSAERTGGSVSTLTIQRTQQEDSAVYLCASSLGRGGNTDTQYFGPGTRLTVL.

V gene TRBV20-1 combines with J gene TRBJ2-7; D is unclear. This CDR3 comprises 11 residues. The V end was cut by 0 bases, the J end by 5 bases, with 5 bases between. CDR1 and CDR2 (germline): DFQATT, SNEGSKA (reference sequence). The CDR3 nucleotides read TGCAGTGCTAGAGATAACAACGAGCAGTACTTC. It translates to CSARDNNEQYF.

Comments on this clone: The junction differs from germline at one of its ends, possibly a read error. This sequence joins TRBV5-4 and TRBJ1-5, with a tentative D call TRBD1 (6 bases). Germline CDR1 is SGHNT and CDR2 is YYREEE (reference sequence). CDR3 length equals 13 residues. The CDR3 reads CASSLGANQPQHF. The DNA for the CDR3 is TGCGCCAGCTCCTTGGGGGCTAATCAGCCCCAGCATTTT. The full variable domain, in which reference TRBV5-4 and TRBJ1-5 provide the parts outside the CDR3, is ETGVTQSPTHLIKTRGQQVTLRCSSQSGHNTVSWYQQALGQGPQFIFQYYREEENGRGNFPPRFSGLQFPNYSSELNVNALELDDSALYLCASSLGANQPQHFGDGTRLSIL.

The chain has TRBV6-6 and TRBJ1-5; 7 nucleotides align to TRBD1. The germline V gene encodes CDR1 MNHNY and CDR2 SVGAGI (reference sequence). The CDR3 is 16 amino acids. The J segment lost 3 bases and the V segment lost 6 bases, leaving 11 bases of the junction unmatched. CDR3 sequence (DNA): TGTGCCAGCAGCCGCTACCTAGGGGGCTTCAATCAGCCCCAGCATTTT. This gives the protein CASSRYLGGFNQPQHF.